This T cell receptor beta chain came from a study of blood T cells in healthy people across ages. Through a sample-barcoded 5' primer and a J-beta primer mix, a second PCR was run for roughly 6 to 12 cycles. From the 5' RACE reads, TCRdb called clonotypes with MiXCR, one entry per CDR3 protein. Altogether about 640,000 distinct CDR3 sequences are present, roughly 58% being singletons, with the ten largest covering over 35%. Per individual sample, total RNA of at least 5.5 micrograms was extracted. Study-wide findings and caveats: CMV status of donors was not determined, possibly confounding expanded clonotype changes.

Concerning this clonotype: Its antigen is currently unknown.

The CDR3 has 15 amino acids. Germline CDR1 and CDR2: SGHVS and FQNEAQ. After removal of 5 bases from V and 4 bases from J, the junction contained 7 bases not matched to a gene. This clonotype was sampled from a man aged 55 to 70 in good health. The chain combines TRBV7-8 with TRBJ2-2; 7 bases align to TRBD1. Sequencing was carried out using blood. For the CDR3, the DNA is TGTGCCAGCAGCAGAGACAGGGTGGGCACCGGGGAGCTGTTTTTT. It translates to CASSRDRVGTGELFF.